This is a list of T cell receptor beta chains from one sample in a study of T-cell memory formation after mild COVID-19. TCRdb re-called the 5' RACE reads through MiXCR, storing one row per CDR3 protein. The table has about 240,000 distinct CDR3 sequences, roughly 10% seen once; the top ten hold 22%. The sequencing sample was made of PBMCs or a T cell subset sorted from them (not recorded which). These receptors were taken from a man younger than 35 who had mild COVID-19 (a few samples of this study predate the infection). Cell type and time point are not known. Each CDR3 is given with its conserved first and last residue. D genes are given only for firm matches. Size is stated for part of the rows, as once, few or many counts, or as a class when the clone is expanded.

TRBJ2-7 14 - TRBV6-2/TRBV6-3 TRBD2 TGTGCCAGCAGTTACCCTAGCGGGGTATACGAGCAGTACTTC CASSYPSGVYEQYF
TRBJ1-1 15 - TRBV7-9 - TGTGCCAGCAGCCCAGTTCGGGGGGCGAACACTGAAGCTTTCTTT CASSPVRGANTEAFF
TRBJ2-1 14 - TRBV7-9 TRBD1 TGTGCCAGCAGCTGGGGACAGGGAAACAATGAGCAGTTCTTC CASSWGQGNNEQFF
TRBJ2-1 12 - TRBV20-1 TRBD1 TGCAGTGCGTCGGGACAGTTCGATGAGCAGTTCTTC CSASGQFDEQFF
TRBJ2-3 11 few TRBV7-9 - TGTGCCACCCAGGGGCAAGATACGCAGTATTTT CATQGQDTQYF
TRBJ2-1 14 - TRBV5-6 TRBD1 TGTGCCAGCAGCTTGCGGACAGGGTGGCATGAGCAGTTCTTC CASSLRTGWHEQFF
TRBJ1-5 13 many TRBV5-1 - TGCGCCAGCAGCTTGTCAGGGGCTCAGCCCCAGCATTTT CASSLSGAQPQHF
TRBJ1-2 13 - TRBV12-3/TRBV12-4 - TGTGCCAGCAGCCTGAGGCGGATGGATGGCTACACCTTC CASSLRRMDGYTF
TRBJ2-1 15 many TRBV14 TRBD1 TGTGCCAGCAGCCAAGACGAGACAGGGGCCCATGAGCAGTTCTTC CASSQDETGAHEQFF
TRBJ2-1 17 few TRBV4-2 TRBD2 TGTGCCAGCAGCCAAGATGGTGGCGGGGGGGGGCACAATGAGCAGTTCTTC CASSQDGGGGGHNEQFF
TRBJ2-7 14 few TRBV7-2 TRBD1 TGTGCCAGCAGCCTAAGACAGGGGACGGGGGAGCAGTACTTC CASSLRQGTGEQYF
TRBJ1-5 13 many TRBV5-1 - TGCGCCAGCAGCGGGGACCCCAGTCAGCCCCAGCATTTT CASSGDPSQPQHF
TRBJ1-6 14 many TRBV7-2 - TGTGCCAGCAGCTTAGAACGCAACGGATCACCCCTCCACTTT CASSLERNGSPLHF
TRBJ2-1 15 few TRBV6-6 - TGTGCCAGCAGTTACGACCGCCTGGGGGCCAATGAGCAGTTCTTC CASSYDRLGANEQFF
TRBJ2-7 14 few TRBV5-1 - TGCGCCAGCAGCTTGGAACTAGCCGGGTACGAGCAGTACTTC CASSLELAGYEQYF
TRBJ1-3 17 few TRBV7-2 - TGTGCCAGCAGCGCGAGACGGTTGACAGGCTCTGGAAACACCATATATTTT CASSARRLTGSGNTIYF
TRBJ2-3 17 - TRBV10-2 TRBD2 TGCGCCAGCAGTGAGTCGAAAGGACTAGCGGGGGGGCGAAATGGATATTTT CASSESKGLAGGRNGYF
TRBJ2-2 13 - TRBV7-2 - TGTGCCACCCTAGGGCGCAGAACCGGGGAGCTGTTTTTT CATLGRRTGELFF
TRBJ2-3 15 few TRBV15 - TGTGCCACCAGCAGAGCCAGGGGAGGCACAGATACGCAGTATTTT CATSRARGGTDTQYF
TRBJ2-3 15 many TRBV6-4 TRBD2 TGTGCCAGCAGTGAAAGCGGGGGGGCCACAGATACGCAGTATTTT CASSESGGATDTQYF
TRBJ2-7 13 - TRBV20-1 TRBD1 TGCAGTGCTTTCGGACAGGGTGTATACGAGCAGTACTTC CSAFGQGVYEQYF
TRBJ2-1 16 few TRBV7-3 - TGTGCCAGCAGTCCCACACCGGGACTGACGTACAATGAGCAGTTCTTC CASSPTPGLTYNEQFF
TRBJ2-2 17 many TRBV7-8 - TGTGCCAGCACCTTCCCCCGACTGCTCGCGAACACCGGGGAGCTGTTTTTT CASTFPRLLANTGELFF
TRBJ1-2 16 - TRBV3-1 TRBD1 TGTGCCAGCAGCCAAGTGCCCGGGACAGGGACCTATGGCTACACCTTC CASSQVPGTGTYGYTF
TRBJ1-1 14 - TRBV5-4 TRBD1 TGTGCCAGCAGCTCACAGGGGGGGAGGGCTGAAGCTTTCTTT CASSSQGGRAEAFF
TRBJ2-5 13 - TRBV2 - TGTGCCAGCAGTTTCAGGGACCAAGAGACCCAGTACTTC CASSFRDQETQYF
TRBJ2-5 16 - TRBV10-3 - TGTGCCATCAGCTCTTCGGCAGGGGTTGGAAGGGAGACCCAGTACTTC CAISSSAGVGRETQYF
TRBJ1-2 13 few TRBV14 - TGTGCCAGCAGCCAAGGGGCACTATATGGCTACACCTTC CASSQGALYGYTF
TRBJ1-2 15 few TRBV7-8 - TGTGCCAGCAGCCCTAGACAAGTATTAGGCTATGGCTACACCTTC CASSPRQVLGYGYTF
TRBJ1-2 14 few TRBV11-2 - TGTGCCAGCAGCTTAGGAACCGCTCACTATGGCTACACCTTC CASSLGTAHYGYTF
TRBJ2-5 13 - TRBV29-1 TRBD1 TGCAGCGTTGTACAGGGGTTCGGGGAGACCCAGTACTTC CSVVQGFGETQYF
TRBJ1-1 12 - TRBV7-2 - TGTGCCAGCAGCTTAGTAGGGGACGGAGCTTTCTTT CASSLVGDGAFF
TRBJ2-1 15 few TRBV7-6 - TGTGCCAGCAGGGGGGACGGCAGCTCCTACAATGAGCAGTTCTTC CASRGDGSSYNEQFF
TRBJ1-1 14 few TRBV5-1 - TGCGCCAGCAGCTTGTGGAGACTAAACACTGAAGCTTTCTTT CASSLWRLNTEAFF
TRBJ1-6 14 - TRBV7-9 - TGTGCCAGCAGCGCGACGGTGGATAATTCACCCCTCCACTTT CASSATVDNSPLHF
TRBJ2-1 14 few TRBV2 - TGTGCCAGCAGTTGGTCCGGCGGGGCGAATGAGCAGTTCTTC CASSWSGGANEQFF
TRBJ1-1 16 - TRBV5-1 - TGCGCCAGCAGCTTGAACTACCGGGACCTAAACACTGAAGCTTTCTTT CASSLNYRDLNTEAFF
TRBJ1-1 13 medium-sized TRBV9 - TGTGCCAGCAGCGTAGGGACGGGCACTGAAGCTTTCTTT CASSVGTGTEAFF
TRBJ1-3 14 few TRBV7-9 TRBD1 TGTGCCAGCAGCATTGACAGGGTTGGAAACACCATATATTTT CASSIDRVGNTIYF
TRBJ2-2 16 many TRBV10-2 TRBD1 TGCGCCAGCAGTGAGTCCGGGACAGGGGGCGGCGGGGAGCTGTTTTTT CASSESGTGGGGELFF
TRBJ2-6 14 few TRBV5-1 - TGCGCCAGCTTAGACGCCTCTGGGGCCAACGTCCTGACTTTC CASLDASGANVLTF
TRBJ1-2 13 - TRBV18 - TGTGCCAGCTCACCGCTAGGCGACTATGGCTACACCTTC CASSPLGDYGYTF
TRBJ1-5 16 - TRBV11-2 - TGTGCCAGCAGCTCCACCCTGGGCCCTGGAGTTCAGCCCCAGCATTTT CASSSTLGPGVQPQHF
TRBJ1-1 11 - TRBV25-1 - TGTGCCACCGAAGAGAACACTGAAGCTTTCTTT CATEENTEAFF
TRBJ2-3 15 many TRBV7-2 - TGTGCCAGCAGCTTATCGGTGGGGGACACAGATACGCAGTATTTT CASSLSVGDTDTQYF